This T cell receptor beta chain was documented in a study of blood T cells in healthy people across ages. Findings and limits, study-wide: As age increased, TCR beta diversity per million T cells fell in a roughly linear fashion. When set beside aged donors, long-lived donors presented more naive CD4+ cells and higher diversity. Donor CMV status was unknown, possibly confounding expanded clonotype changes.

Together with a sample-barcoded 5' primer, a J-beta primer mix was included in a second PCR lasting roughly 6 to 12 cycles. TCRdb redid the calling of the 5' RACE reads with MiXCR, one entry per CDR3 protein. The table lists about 1.6 million distinct CDR3 sequences, 30% to 35% of them singletons. This clonotype has only a few counts. The antigen is unknown. The germline gives CDR1 SGHKS, CDR2 YYEKEE (reference sequence). CDR3 length: 14 residues. V shed 0 bases and J shed 4 bases, with 10 bases lying between them. The sequence derives from a woman in her 30s in good health. V gene TRBV5-5 combines with J gene TRBJ1-1; TRBD1 might be the D (6 bases). The sequenced material came from blood. The CDR3 sequence is CASSLGQGPTEAFF. The CDR3 bases are TGTGCCAGCAGCTTGGGGCAGGGGCCCACTGAAGCTTTCTTT. The full variable domain, its missing parts supplied by reference TRBV5-5 and TRBJ1-1, is DAGVTQSPTHLIKTRGQQVTLRCSPISGHKSVSWYQQVLGQGPQFIFQYYEKEERGRGNFPDRFSARQFPNYSSELNVNALLLGDSALYLCASSLGQGPTEAFFGQGTRLTVV.